This entry lists 23 T cell receptor beta chains sequenced from one sample in a study of T cell repertoires in ileal Crohn's disease. Some clones are missing from TCRdb's copy, which holds only in-frame ones; the method was immunoSEQ multiplex PCR. The sample has some 6,700 clones; about 83% are singletons. The specimen was ileal tissue. All receptors come from an adult with Crohn's disease.

The chain carries TRBV5-1 and TRBJ2-7; D is uncertain. Looked up from germline, CDR1 is SGHRS and CDR2 is YFSETQ. The CDR3 is 14 residues long. The V end was cut by 0 bases, the J end by 4 bases, with 11 bases between. CDR3 in DNA: TGCGCCAGCAGCTTGGGCCCGAATACTTACGAGCAGTACTTC. Translated, it gives CASSLGPNTYEQYF.

The V gene is TRBV4-2, the J gene TRBJ2-5; 10 bases are a match to TRBD2. V lost 3 bases and J lost 0; bases outside the gene matches: 1. CDR3 length: 15 residues. Looked up from germline, CDR1 is LGHNA and CDR2 is YNFKEQ. CDR3 residues: CASSHLAGDQETQYF. CDR3 DNA sequence: TGTGCCAGCAGCCACCTAGCGGGAGACCAAGAGACCCAGTACTTC.

This rearrangement joins TRBV7-9 to TRBJ1-1; unclear D gene. The CDR3 totals 15 residues. V shed 3 bases and J shed 0 bases, with 11 bases lying between them. CDR1 SEHNR and CDR2 FQNEAQ come from the germline V gene (reference sequence). The CDR3 sequence is CASSFSNRMNTEAFF. The CDR3 region has the DNA TGTGCCAGCAGCTTTTCTAACAGAATGAACACTGAAGCTTTCTTT.

The chain couples TRBV7-8 to TRBJ2-1; tentative D call: TRBD2 (5 bases). The CDR3 is made up of 13 amino acids. Germline-derived CDR1 and CDR2 are SGHVS and FQNEAQ. Trimming shortened V by 1 base and J by 10 bases, and 11 bases separated the two germline ends. Here the CDR3 reads CASSLVDRREQFF. The CDR3, as DNA: TGTGCCAGCAGCTTAGTGGACCGGAGGGAGCAGTTCTTC.

This chain connects TRBV6-4 to TRBJ2-1, with D maybe TRBD2 (5 bases). This CDR3 spans 15 amino acids. The V and J ends lost 4 bases and 6 bases respectively, with 16 bases between them. Germline V CDR1 and CDR2: MRHNA, SNTAGT. CDR3: CASSGREGEGNEQFF. DNA for the CDR3: TGTGCCAGCAGTGGTCGCGAGGGAGAGGGCAATGAGCAGTTCTTC.

This chain connects TRBV14 to TRBJ2-7, with 12 bases fitting TRBD2. The CDR3 length is 12 residues. Germline CDR1 SGHDN, CDR2 FVKESK. Germline trimming cut 7 bases from V and 7 bases from J; bases unmatched to any gene: 2. Here the CDR3 DNA reads TGTGCCAGCAAAGGACTAGCGGGAGAGCAGTACTTC. This sequence encodes CASKGLAGEQYF.

This sequence joins TRBV28 and TRBJ2-7; TRBD1 is a possible D gene (6 bases). The CDR3 is made up of 12 amino acids. V lost 6 bases to trimming and J lost 4 bases, with 10 bases between them. Germline assignment: CDR1 MDHEN and CDR2 SYDVKM. The CDR3 DNA sequence: TGTGCCAGCAGGGACAGAAAATACGAGCAGTACTTC. Encoded protein: CASRDRKYEQYF.

The chain couples TRBV6-1 to TRBJ1-3; D call uncertain. The CDR3 runs to 12 residues. From germline, CDR1 is MNHNS and CDR2 SASEGT. Trimming pared 2 bases from V and 8 bases from J, leaving 7 bases between. The CDR3 DNA reads TGTGCCAGCAGTGAATTGTGGCACACCATATATTTT. It translates to CASSELWHTIYF.

The chain employs TRBV11-2 and TRBJ2-1; the match to TRBD2 covers 10 bases. V shed 5 bases and J 3 bases; nucleotides not matched to a gene: 4. Germline V CDR1 and CDR2: SGHAT, FQNNGV. The CDR3 sequence is 15 residues long. CDR3 DNA: TGTGCCAGCAGCCCCCGGACTAGCGGCTACAATGAGCAGTTCTTC. Amino acid sequence: CASSPRTSGYNEQFF.

This chain links TRBV5-4 with TRBJ1-1, with D possibly being TRBD1 (6 bases). Per the germline V gene, CDR1 is SGHNT and CDR2 is YYREEE (reference sequence). V lost 3 bases and J lost 1, with 10 bases in between. There are 14 residues in the CDR3. CDR3 DNA: TGTGCCAGCAGCTCCCGGACAGCGAACACTGAAGCTTTCTTT. Its translation is CASSSRTANTEAFF.

This chain joins TRBV5-1 and TRBJ2-7; TRBD2 aligns across 10 bases. Trimming at V came to 4 bases and at J to 7 bases, leaving 11 bases not matched to a gene. This CDR3 has 15 amino acids. The germline CDR1 and CDR2 sequences are SGHRS and YFSETQ. The CDR3 is CASSQVAGGRGEQYF. The CDR3 coding sequence is TGCGCCAGCAGCCAAGTAGCGGGAGGACGGGGAGAGCAGTACTTC.

The chain couples TRBV29-1 to TRBJ2-1, with TRBD2 matching 7 bases. The CDR3 runs to 16 residues. Germline V lookup: CDR1 SQVTM, CDR2 ANQGSEA. The trim removed 1 base at V and 5 bases at J, leaving 11 bases unmatched. The CDR3: CSVEANRLAGHNEQFF. In nucleotides, the CDR3 is TGCAGCGTTGAAGCCAATCGACTAGCAGGCCACAATGAGCAGTTCTTC.

This clone was observed once. The chain links TRBV9 to TRBJ1-4, with D possibly being TRBD1 (5 bases). Germline CDR1 and CDR2: SGDLS and YYNGEE. V was clipped by 0 bases and J by 7 bases, with 10 bases between them. The CDR3 length is 14 residues. The CDR3 reads CASSVGQNPEKLFF. CDR3 nucleotide sequence: TGTGCCAGCAGCGTAGGACAGAACCCTGAAAAACTGTTTTTT.

V and J are TRBV7-3 and TRBJ2-5; 12 bases agree with TRBD2. The J call may be mistaken, given a closer DNA end match to TRBJ2-7. Germline V CDR1 and CDR2: SGHTA, FQGTGA. This CDR3 contains 19 residues. The CDR3 loop is CASRLPFPSGRGSSYEQYF. The CDR3 region has the DNA TGTGCCAGCAGACTCCCCTTTCCTAGCGGGAGGGGTTCCTCCTACGAGCAGTACTTC.

This clone was recorded once. The chain has TRBV7-9 and TRBJ1-1; D is uncertain. This CDR3 spans 12 amino acids. V lost 2 bases and J lost 2, with 3 bases in between. Germline-derived CDR1 and CDR2 are SEHNR and FQNEAQ (reference sequence). The CDR3 region has the DNA TGTGCCAGCAGCTTATCTAACACTGAAGCTTTCTTT. Protein: CASSLSNTEAFF.

V usage is TRBV28 and J usage is TRBJ1-3; D gene uncertain. This CDR3 has 14 amino acids. Germline CDR1 MDHEN, CDR2 SYDVKM. The V end was cut by 3 bases, the J end by 5 bases, with 11 bases between. The CDR3 sequence is CASSLPGPRNTIYF. Here the CDR3 DNA reads TGTGCCAGCAGTTTGCCTGGGCCTCGAAACACCATATATTTT.

A note on this clone: Because it lacks the conserved phenylalanine or tryptophan at the end, this CDR3 is likely a read error. The DNA is left out, because the CDR3 cannot be placed on it with certainty; the CDR3 is given as TCRdb lists it. J is TRBJ2-7 and V is TRBV21-1; the table's D call, TRBD1, has no DNA check behind it. TRBV21-1 is listed as a pseudogene. The CDR3 contains 11 residues when both ends are counted. This CDR3 is CASSKGQGATC.

This rearrangement joins TRBV6-5 to TRBJ1-1; possibly TRBD1 for D (6 bases). The CDR3 runs to 13 residues. V was clipped by 4 bases and J by 5 bases, with 11 bases between them. CDR1 is MNHEY, CDR2 SVGAGI, per germline. CDR3 residues: CASSLGGRTEAFF. The CDR3 DNA follows: TGTGCCAGCAGTTTGGGGGGGCGAACTGAAGCTTTCTTT.

The chain uses TRBV7-9 and TRBJ2-7; D is possibly TRBD2 (6 bases). The germline V gene has CDR1 SEHNR and CDR2 FQNEAQ (reference sequence). Trimming shortened V by 6 bases and J by 5 bases, and 17 bases separated the two germline ends. The CDR3 totals 14 residues. In nucleotides, the CDR3 is TGTGCCAGCAGTTTTCCCCAGGGCGGGAACGAGCAGTACTTC. This encodes CASSFPQGGNEQYF.

This chain uses TRBV19 with TRBJ1-1; 11 positions agree with TRBD1. Losses at the gene ends were 11 bases for V and 7 bases for J; bases not matched to a gene: 6. This CDR3 spans 12 amino acids. The germline V gene encodes CDR1 LNHDA and CDR2 SQIVND (reference sequence). DNA for the CDR3: TGTGCCTGCACGGGACAGGGGGTTGAAGCTTTCTTT. Protein: CACTGQGVEAFF.

The V and J genes are TRBV18 and TRBJ1-1; D gene unclear. CDR1 KGHSH and CDR2 LQKENI come from the germline V gene. V was trimmed by 3 bases and J by 0 bases, leaving 5 bases between them. The CDR3 consists of 13 residues. This chain's CDR3 is CASSPPMNTEAFF. The CDR3 region has the DNA TGTGCCAGCTCACCCCCTATGAACACTGAAGCTTTCTTT.

CDR3 sequence reads: CASRPGDRANSPLHF. CDR3 sequence (DNA): TGTGCCAGTAGACCTGGGGACAGGGCCAATTCACCCCTCCACTTT. V usage is TRBV19 and J usage is TRBJ1-6; 9 nucleotides line up with TRBD1. With 6 bases clipped from V and 7 bases from J, the junction kept 7 bases outside the gene matches. Germline CDR1 LNHDA, CDR2 SQIVND (reference sequence). This CDR3 contains 15 residues.

The V and J genes are TRBV18 and TRBJ2-1; TRBD1 aligns across 8 bases. The CDR3 sequence is 13 residues long. Germline trimming cut 3 bases from V and 7 bases from J; bases unmatched to any gene: 2. Germline CDR1 is KGHSH and CDR2 is LQKENI. CDR3 coding DNA: TGTGCCAGCTCACCCAACAGGGGGAATGAGCAGTTCTTC. It yields the protein CASSPNRGNEQFF.